This T cell receptor beta chain was sequenced in a study of cytomegalovirus exposure and HLA in healthy donors. Study-level results: Reportedly, a later analysis found an Asian-associated ancestry cluster had fewer N-insertions than the approximately 700-donor mean.

Note on this clone: Its antigen is currently unknown.

The primer mix had 60 Vbeta and 13 Jbeta primers. Data came from immunoSEQ multiplex PCR; TCRdb stores just in-frame clones and leaves some out. The sample lists around 150,000 clones; about four fifths were seen once. The junction had 3 bases not matched to a gene; V was cut back by 1 base and J by 1 base. CDR1 and CDR2 (germline): SGHDN, FVKESK. CDR3 length: 16 residues. Sequenced sample: PBMCs. The chain recombines TRBV14 with TRBJ2-3; 9 bases are a match to TRBD2. This receptor was obtained from a middle-aged woman in good health and CMV-seropositive. CDR3 nucleotides: TGTGCCAGCAGCCAAGGACGACTAGCGGGCACAGATACGCAGTATTTT. Protein sequence: CASSQGRLAGTDTQYF.